The 26 T cell receptor beta chains below all came from one sample that was sequenced in a study of post-analysis software for immune sequencing data. Study-wide findings and caveats: Higher frequency in patients than in controls was seen for about five TRBV segments, with TRBV5-6, TRBV5-1 and TRBV20-1 among them.

Which antigens these TCRs recognize remains unknown. TCR beta libraries were prepared from cDNA with unique molecular identifiers. TCRdb processed the PCR reads anew with MiXCR; each CDR3 protein has one entry. This table has roughly 410,000 distinct CDR3 sequences, less than 40% appearing once. Sequencing was done on a sample of blood. These receptors were taken from a girl aged 5-17 years with multiple sclerosis.

This clonotype was detected ten times or more. This chain connects TRBV3-1 to TRBJ2-5; no reliable D call. The germline CDR1 and CDR2 sequences are LGHDT and YNNKEL (reference sequence). CDR3 length equals 14 residues. Deletions cut 0 bases from V and 7 bases from J, with 12 bases between. CDR3 nucleotides: TGTGCCAGCAGCCAAGATTCAAGTTGGGGGACCCAGTACTTC. Amino acid sequence: CASSQDSSWGTQYF.

The V and J genes are TRBV7-9 and TRBJ2-5, with a tentative D call TRBD2 (6 bases). Germline lookup yields CDR1 SEHNR and CDR2 FQNEAQ (reference sequence). The CDR3 length is 18 residues. Trimming removed 2 bases from V and 2 bases from J, with 21 bases in between. The CDR3 region is CASSLNWGLWGEQETQYF. CDR3 nucleotide sequence: TGTGCCAGCAGCTTAAACTGGGGACTGTGGGGGGAGCAAGAGACCCAGTACTTC.

The chain recombines TRBV28 with TRBJ1-5; D gene uncertain. Germline loops: CDR1 MDHEN, CDR2 SYDVKM. CDR3 length: 12 residues. V was cut by 8 bases and J by 1 base, with 6 bases left in between. The CDR3 loop reads CASRRSNQPQHF. DNA of the CDR3: TGTGCCAGCCGACGGAGCAATCAGCCCCAGCATTTT.

The chain employs TRBV6-1 and TRBJ1-1; D is unclear. This CDR3 is 12 amino acids long. Germline CDR1 MNHNS, CDR2 SASEGT. V dropped 2 bases and J dropped 3 bases, with 4 bases sitting between them. The CDR3 sequence is CASSERDTEAFF. The CDR3 DNA reads TGTGCCAGCAGTGAACGTGACACTGAAGCTTTCTTT.

This clonotype occurred a few times. This rearrangement joins TRBV6-5 to TRBJ2-1; either TRBD1 or TRBD2 may supply D (6 bases each). The CDR3 has 15 amino acids. CDR1 is MNHEY and CDR2 is SVGAGI in the germline V gene. Trimming left V 7 bases short and J 7 bases short, with 20 bases between. The CDR3 loop reads CASMGVRGAGNEQFF. CDR3 nucleotides: TGTGCCAGCATGGGGGTTAGGGGGGCGGGGAATGAGCAGTTCTTC.

The V gene is TRBV27, the J gene TRBJ2-1; TRBD1 matches 11 bases. This CDR3 has 16 residues. Germline V gene sequence: CDR1 MNHEY, CDR2 SMNVEV (reference sequence). The V and J ends lost 8 bases and 2 bases, in that order; junction bases with no gene match: 8. CDR3 sequence reads: CASWVWGQGAYNEQFF. In nucleotides, the CDR3 is TGTGCCAGCTGGGTCTGGGGACAGGGGGCCTACAATGAGCAGTTCTTC.

The V gene is TRBV4-2, the J gene TRBJ1-4, with 7 bases aligning to TRBD1. J lost 1 base, V lost 0 bases, and 2 bases had no gene match. The CDR3 is made up of 16 amino acids. Germline V gene sequence: CDR1 LGHNA, CDR2 YNFKEQ. CDR3 amino acids: CASSQDGDRTNEKLFF. The CDR3 DNA follows: TGTGCCAGCAGCCAAGATGGGGACAGAACTAATGAAAAACTGTTTTTT.

V usage is TRBV9 and J usage is TRBJ2-2; TRBD2 matches at 7 bases. From germline, CDR1 is SGDLS and CDR2 YYNGEE. With V trimmed by 3 bases and J by 7 bases, 9 bases remained unmatched. This CDR3 has 15 amino acids. CDR3 loop: CASSGRDYQGGELFF. CDR3 in DNA: TGTGCCAGCAGCGGTCGGGACTACCAAGGCGGGGAGCTGTTTTTT.

V gene TRBV15 combines with J gene TRBJ2-5, with D possibly TRBD2 on 6 matching bases. There are 15 residues in the CDR3. Germline V CDR1 and CDR2: LNHNV, YYDKDF (reference sequence). Trimming pared 3 bases from V and 5 bases from J, leaving 16 bases between. The CDR3 bases are TGTGCCACCAGCAGCCTTAGCGGTTCAGGGGAGACCCAGTACTTC. It codes for CATSSLSGSGETQYF.

This clonotype was seen only a few times. This chain links TRBV6-1 with TRBJ2-6; no clear D. The CDR3 runs 15 residues. Trimming removed 4 bases from V and 1 base from J, with 8 bases in between. The germline V gene has CDR1 MNHNS and CDR2 SASEGT. In nucleotides, the CDR3 is TGTGCCAGCAGTGTAGCCCGGTCTGGGGCCAACGTCCTGACTTTC. Its protein product is CASSVARSGANVLTF.

This clonotype occurred a few times. The chain recombines TRBV25-1 with TRBJ2-7; the D is unclear. The CDR3 spans 8 residues. The germline gives CDR1 MGHDK, CDR2 SYGVNS. Between the trimmed V and J ends, which lost 6 bases and 6 bases, there was a span of 0 bases. CDR3 sequence reads: CASSEQYF. The DNA of the CDR3 is TGTGCCAGCAGCGAGCAGTACTTC.

The genes are TRBV6-5 and TRBJ2-1, with D perhaps assigned TRBD1 or TRBD2 (5 bases each). The CDR3 runs 14 residues. CDR1 and CDR2 from the germline V gene are MNHEY and SVGAGI. Trimming took off 6 bases at V and 7 bases at J, with 16 bases between the two ends. CDR3 coding DNA: TGTGCCAGCAGGACTTCCCGGGGCGGGAATGAGCAGTTCTTC. Its translation: CASRTSRGGNEQFF.

This clonotype appeared a few times. The chain uses TRBV3-1 and TRBJ1-2; the D gene is possibly TRBD1 (5 bases). The germline V gene has CDR1 LGHDT and CDR2 YNNKEL (reference sequence). The CDR3 sequence is 15 residues long. The V end lost 1 base, the J end lost 6 bases, and 15 bases lay between the germline ends. The CDR3 sequence is CASSQVQGYWDGYTF. For the CDR3, the DNA is TGTGCCAGCAGCCAAGTCCAGGGTTACTGGGATGGCTACACCTTC.

This clonotype was detected only a few times. The chain carries TRBV29-1 and TRBJ1-2, with 9 bases that match TRBD1. Germline-derived CDR1 and CDR2 are SQVTM and ANQGSEA. The CDR3 is made up of 13 amino acids. J gave up 4 bases and V 3 bases, and 3 bases lay outside the gene matches. CDR3 sequence (DNA): TGCAGCGTTGAGACAGGGGGGACCTATGGCTACACCTTC. Residues: CSVETGGTYGYTF.

This clonotype was seen a handful of times. This chain links TRBV7-8 with TRBJ2-1; 9 bases are a match to TRBD1. V lost 5 bases and J lost 2; bases outside the gene matches: 4. The CDR3 spans 15 residues. CDR1 is SGHVS, CDR2 FQNEAQ, per germline. This chain's CDR3 is CASSKDRGTYNEQFF. The CDR3 DNA reads TGTGCCAGCAGCAAGGACAGGGGCACCTACAATGAGCAGTTCTTC.

The J gene is TRBJ2-3, the V gene TRBV5-1; 8 nucleotides align to TRBD2. After removal of 4 bases from V and 0 bases from J, the junction contained 7 bases not matched to a gene. Germline values: CDR1 SGHRS, CDR2 YFSETQ. This CDR3 has 16 residues. CDR3 amino acids: CASSNVAGTSTDTQYF. As DNA, the CDR3 is TGCGCCAGCAGCAATGTAGCGGGGACTAGCACAGATACGCAGTATTTT.

This clonotype was recorded a few times. J is TRBJ2-3 and V is TRBV5-6; D gene unclear. Germline V gene data show CDR1 as SGHDT and CDR2 as YYEEEE. Trimming shortened V by 4 bases and J by 0 bases, and 9 bases separated the two germline ends. This CDR3 contains 14 residues. CDR3 loop: CASSLVVSTDTQYF. CDR3 nucleotides: TGTGCCAGCAGCCTGGTGGTGAGCACAGATACGCAGTATTTT. The full variable domain, rest sourced from reference TRBV5-6 and TRBJ2-3, is DAGVTQSPTHLIKTRGQQVTLRCSPKSGHDTVSWYQQALGQGPQFIFQYYEEEERQRGNFPDRFSGHQFPNYSSELNVNALLLGDSALYLCASSLVVSTDTQYFGPGTRLTVL.

This chain connects TRBV27 to TRBJ2-7; 10 nucleotides match TRBD1. From germline, CDR1 is MNHEY and CDR2 SMNVEV (reference sequence). The junction had 8 bases not matched to a gene; V was cut back by 11 bases and J by 7 bases. This CDR3 has 12 residues. The CDR3 region is CAGGDRGREQYF. The CDR3 nucleotides read TGTGCCGGCGGAGACAGGGGGCGAGAGCAGTACTTC.

This clonotype was recorded many times. The chain uses TRBV9 and TRBJ2-3, with 8 nucleotides matching TRBD2. Germline CDR1 reads SGDLS; CDR2 reads YYNGEE. This CDR3 is built from 15 residues. V trimming: 2 bases; J trimming: 2 bases; junction bases outside the gene matches: 4. The CDR3 loop is CASSVGGGYTDTQYF. CDR3 DNA: TGTGCCAGCAGCGTGGGCGGGGGGTACACAGATACGCAGTATTTT.

A few counts support this clonotype. The CDR3 is CASSQAAGLPGEQYF. The CDR3 DNA sequence: TGTGCCAGCAGCCAAGCCGCGGGACTACCGGGCGAGCAGTACTTC. V gene TRBV7-9 combines with J gene TRBJ2-7; TRBD2 agrees at 7 bases. Germline CDR1 SEHNR, CDR2 FQNEAQ (reference sequence). V shed 5 bases, J shed 6 bases, and the junction held 13 bases outside the gene matches. This CDR3 comprises 15 residues.

This clonotype was observed a few times. The V gene is TRBV20-1, the J gene TRBJ2-5; 10 nucleotides match TRBD2. The J call may be wrong; the DNA end is better matched by TRBJ2-7. The CDR3 length is 14 residues. In germline, CDR1 is DFQATT, CDR2 SNEGSKA (reference sequence). CDR3 nucleotide sequence: TGCAGTGCTGACCCGAGCGGGGGGGTGGACGAGCAGTACTTC. Residues: CSADPSGGVDEQYF.

The chain joins TRBV4-1 to TRBJ2-7; 9 bases line up with TRBD1. Germline CDR1 and CDR2: MGHRA and YSYEKL. Losses at the gene ends were 2 bases for V and 4 bases for J; bases not matched to a gene: 9. The CDR3 is 16 residues long. The CDR3 sequence: CASSQMRGQGRYEQYF. The CDR3 DNA is TGCGCCAGCAGCCAAATGCGGGGACAGGGCAGGTACGAGCAGTACTTC.

The rearrangement uses TRBV6-6 and TRBJ2-2; D is unresolved. Germline CDR1 and CDR2: MNHNY and SVGAGI (reference sequence). V shed 7 bases and J shed 1 base, with 13 bases lying between them. The CDR3 sequence is 15 residues long. The CDR3 DNA reads TGTGCCAGCATGGGCTCGGGTCTGAACACCGGGGAGCTGTTTTTT. It codes for CASMGSGLNTGELFF.

This clonotype was observed a few times. The chain combines TRBV7-9 with TRBJ2-3, with TRBD2 matching 8 bases. The CDR3 runs 15 residues. J gave up 3 bases and V 5 bases, and 7 bases lay outside the gene matches. In germline, CDR1 is SEHNR, CDR2 FQNEAQ (reference sequence). The CDR3 DNA is TGTGCCAGCAGCAAAGCGGGGGCTTTAACAGATACGCAGTATTTT. It encodes CASSKAGALTDTQYF.

The V call is TRBV7-6, the J call TRBJ2-5; possibly TRBD1 for D (6 bases). The CDR3 contains 13 residues. V was trimmed by 6 bases and J by 5 bases, leaving 13 bases between them. Looked up from germline, CDR1 is SGHVS and CDR2 is FNYEAQ. The CDR3 DNA reads as TGTGCCAGCAGTACAGGGAGATCGGAGACCCAGTACTTC. Translating it yields CASSTGRSETQYF.

The chain joins TRBV5-5 to TRBJ2-7; 7 bases map to TRBD1. CDR3 length: 14 amino acids. The V and J ends lost 2 bases and 3 bases, in that order; junction bases with no gene match: 5. CDR1 SGHKS and CDR2 YYEKEE come from the germline V gene (reference sequence). CDR3 in DNA: TGTGCCAGCAGCTTCGGACAGGCTGTCTACGAGCAGTACTTC. This codes for CASSFGQAVYEQYF. The entire variable domain, with the rest obtained from reference TRBV5-5 and TRBJ2-7, is as follows: DAGVTQSPTHLIKTRGQQVTLRCSPISGHKSVSWYQQVLGQGPQFIFQYYEKEERGRGNFPDRFSARQFPNYSSELNVNALLLGDSALYLCASSFGQAVYEQYFGPGTRLTVT.